Included here is one T cell receptor (beta chain) sequence, with context. Every donor, a Caucasian adult, lived in Nashville, Tennessee. The data belong to a study of shared clonotypes between healthy human individuals. Germline V CDR1 and CDR2: SGHRS, YFSETQ. V was clipped by 4 bases and J by 2 bases, with 18 bases between them. The CDR3 extends over 17 amino acids. Using immunoSEQ multiplex PCR, the repertoire was profiled, and TCRdb retains in-frame clones only, with some absent. The sample carries about 1 million clones, about 74% recorded once. The sequencing sample was made of memory CD4+ T cells sorted from blood. Subset reported: CD45RA-negative fraction. The chain has TRBV5-1 and TRBJ1-4, with D possibly being TRBD1 (6 bases). The receptor was derived from a man younger than 30 in good health. The CDR3 is CASSLQGSGRTNEKLFF. CDR3 DNA sequence: TGCGCCAGCAGCCTACAGGGTAGTGGTCGGACTAATGAAAAACTGTTTTTT.